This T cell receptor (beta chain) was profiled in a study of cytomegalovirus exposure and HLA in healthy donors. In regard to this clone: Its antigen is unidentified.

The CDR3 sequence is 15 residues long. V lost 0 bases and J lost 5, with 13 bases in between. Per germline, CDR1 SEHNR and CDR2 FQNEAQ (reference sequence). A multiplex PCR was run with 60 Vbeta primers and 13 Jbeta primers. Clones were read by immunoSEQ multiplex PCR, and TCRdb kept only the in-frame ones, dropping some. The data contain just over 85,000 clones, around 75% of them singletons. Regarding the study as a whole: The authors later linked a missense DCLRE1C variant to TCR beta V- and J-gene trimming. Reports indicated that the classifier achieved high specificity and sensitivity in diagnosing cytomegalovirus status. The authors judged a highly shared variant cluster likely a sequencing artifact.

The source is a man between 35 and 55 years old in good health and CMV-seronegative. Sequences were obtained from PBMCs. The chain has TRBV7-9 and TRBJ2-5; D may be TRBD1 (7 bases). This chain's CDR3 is CASSLALAGGETQYF. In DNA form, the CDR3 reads TGTGCCAGCAGCTTAGCTCTGGCAGGGGGGGAGACCCAGTACTTC.